This is a list of T cell receptor beta chains from one sample in a study of blood T cell repertoires in COVID-19. Assay used: immunoSEQ multiplex PCR; TCRdb lists only in-frame clones, some missing. This table has about 140,000 clones, 85% to 90% appearing once. Sequenced input: peripheral blood. The source is a woman at least 80 years old with acute or convalescent COVID-19. The CDR3 runs from the conserved cysteine through the conserved F or W. A D gene is named only where the DNA matches it firmly. Clone size appears in some rows only: once, few, many, or a class for an expanded clone.

>NA|TRBV12-5|TRBJ1-5|NA
CASGYLRGPQHF
TGTGCTAGTGGTTACCTCCGGGGGCCCCAGCATTTT
>NA|TRBV6-2/TRBV6-3|TRBJ2-1|NA
CASSYLGTVFF
TGTGCCAGCAGTTACTTGGGGACTGTGTTCTTC
>NA|TRBV5-4|TRBJ1-6|NA
CASSLDRWNSPLHF
TGTGCCAGCAGCTTGGACAGATGGAATTCACCCCTCCACTTT
>NA|TRBV30|TRBJ1-6|NA
CAWSAGQGFNSPLHF
TGTGCCTGGAGTGCTGGTCAGGGGTTCAATTCACCCCTCCACTTT
>NA|TRBV4-2|TRBJ1-1|NA
CASSQDIYTEAFF
TGTGCCAGCAGCCAAGATATCTACACTGAAGCTTTCTTT
>NA|TRBV2|TRBJ1-2|NA
CASSALGLSGYTF
TGTGCCAGCAGTGCTCTCGGTCTGAGTGGCTACACCTTC
>once|TRBV5-1|TRBJ1-2|NA
CASSFARVDGYTF
TGCGCCAGCAGCTTCGCCAGGGTGGATGGCTACACCTTC
>NA|TRBV2|TRBJ1-2|TRBD1
CASSEAGGGYGYTF
TGTGCCAGCAGTGAAGCAGGGGGCGGCTATGGCTACACCTTC
>NA|TRBV19|TRBJ2-5|NA
CASSIAWRQETQYF
TGTGCCAGTAGTATAGCTTGGAGACAAGAGACCCAGTACTTC
>NA|TRBV6-1|TRBJ2-2|NA
CASSDVTRTGELFF
TGTGCCAGCAGTGATGTGACTAGAACCGGGGAGCTGTTTTTT
>NA|TRBV5-1|TRBJ1-1|NA
CASSSEPMDTEAFF
TGCGCCAGCAGCTCAGAACCCATGGACACTGAAGCTTTCTTT
>NA|TRBV5-1|TRBJ2-5|NA
CASSLAVDYLQETQYF
TGCGCCAGCAGCTTGGCTGTGGACTACTTACAAGAGACCCAGTACTTC
>NA|TRBV30|TRBJ1-5|NA
CAWSVLGGQPQHF
TGTGCCTGGAGTGTACTTGGCGGTCAGCCCCAGCATTTT
>NA|TRBV5-1|TRBJ2-5|TRBD2
CASSFSGGAEETQYF
TGCGCCAGCAGCTTTAGCGGGGGGGCCGAAGAGACCCAGTACTTC